This T cell receptor beta chain was profiled in a study of glioma-infiltrating T cells. General study results and limits: Above-expected tissue-blood divergence occurred in all gliomas, most in low-grade ones. CDR3 overlap between tissue and blood was very small.

The table lists this clonotype with many counts. Antigen: not known. Amplification of TCR alpha and beta CDR3 regions from RNA used iRepertoire nested multiplex PCR. Tissue mRNA or PBMC total RNA, roughly 90-400 ng, went into one-step reverse transcription and amplification. TCRdb itself ran the multiplex PCR reads through MiXCR, one entry per CDR3 protein. The sample has some 85,000 distinct CDR3 sequences; 23% are singletons. The sequenced material came from glioma tissue, nonneoplastic brain tissue, or PBMCs (not recorded which). The sequence derives from a human donor with low-grade glioma or glioblastoma, undergoing nonglioma brain surgery, or in good health (not recorded which).

The CDR3 DNA sequence: TGTGCCAGCAGCCAAGTAAGGGGGACAGATACGCAGTATTTT. It translates to CASSQVRGTDTQYF. V usage is TRBV3-1 and J usage is TRBJ2-3, with a tentative D call TRBD1 (6 bases). CDR3 length: 14 residues. Germline lookup yields CDR1 LGHDT and CDR2 YNNKEL (reference sequence). V lost 1 base and J lost 3, with 8 bases in between.